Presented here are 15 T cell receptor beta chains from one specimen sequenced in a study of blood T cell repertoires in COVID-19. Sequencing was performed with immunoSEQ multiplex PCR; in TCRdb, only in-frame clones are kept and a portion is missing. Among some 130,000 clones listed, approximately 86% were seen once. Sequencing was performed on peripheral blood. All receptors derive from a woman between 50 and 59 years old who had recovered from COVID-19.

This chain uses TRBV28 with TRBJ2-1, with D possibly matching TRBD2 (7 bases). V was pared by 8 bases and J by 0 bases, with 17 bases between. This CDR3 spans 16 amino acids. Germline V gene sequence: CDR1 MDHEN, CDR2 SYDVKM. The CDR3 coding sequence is TGTGCCAGCCTCATCCGGGGGGCAAGCTCCTACAATGAGCAGTTCTTC. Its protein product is CASLIRGASSYNEQFF.

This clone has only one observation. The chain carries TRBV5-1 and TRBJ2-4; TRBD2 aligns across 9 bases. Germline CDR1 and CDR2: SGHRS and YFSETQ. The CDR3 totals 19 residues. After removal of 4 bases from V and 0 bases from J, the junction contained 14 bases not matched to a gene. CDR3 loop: CASSPSTSGRIIAKNIQYF. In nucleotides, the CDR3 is TGCGCCAGCAGCCCCTCCACTAGCGGGCGCATTATAGCCAAAAACATTCAGTACTTC. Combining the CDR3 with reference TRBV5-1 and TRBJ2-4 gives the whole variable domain KAGVTQTPRYLIKTRGQQVTLSCSPISGHRSVSWYQQTPGQGLQFLFEYFSETQRNKGNFPGRFSGRQFSNSRSEMNVSTLELGDSALYLCASSPSTSGRIIAKNIQYFGAGTRLSVL.

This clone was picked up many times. CDR3 nucleotides: TGTGCCAGCAGCGCCCTCCGTGAAGGGCTAGCTGGCTACACCTTC. Encoded protein: CASSALREGLAGYTF. The rearrangement uses TRBV9 and TRBJ1-2, with no clear D. Between the trimmed V and J ends, which lost 3 bases and 7 bases, there was a span of 19 bases. The CDR3 consists of 15 residues. Germline V gives CDR1 SGDLS, CDR2 YYNGEE.

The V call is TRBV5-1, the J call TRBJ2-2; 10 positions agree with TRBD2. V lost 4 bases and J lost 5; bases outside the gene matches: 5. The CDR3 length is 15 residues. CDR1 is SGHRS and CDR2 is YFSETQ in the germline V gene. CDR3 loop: CASSPERGGTGELFF. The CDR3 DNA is TGCGCCAGCAGCCCCGAGCGGGGGGGTACCGGGGAGCTGTTTTTT.

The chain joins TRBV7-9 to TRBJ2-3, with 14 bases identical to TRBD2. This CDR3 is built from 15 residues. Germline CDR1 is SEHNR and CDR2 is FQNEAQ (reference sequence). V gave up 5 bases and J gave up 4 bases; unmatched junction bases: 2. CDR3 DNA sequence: TGTGCCAGCAGCCCGGGACTAGCGGGAGCAGATACGCAGTATTTT. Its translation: CASSPGLAGADTQYF.

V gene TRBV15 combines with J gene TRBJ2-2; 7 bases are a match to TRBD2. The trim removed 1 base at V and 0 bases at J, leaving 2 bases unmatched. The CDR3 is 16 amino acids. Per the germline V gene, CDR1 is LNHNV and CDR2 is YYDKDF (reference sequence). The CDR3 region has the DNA TGTGCCACCAGCAGAGCGGGAGGTCCGAACACCGGGGAGCTGTTTTTT. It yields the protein CATSRAGGPNTGELFF.

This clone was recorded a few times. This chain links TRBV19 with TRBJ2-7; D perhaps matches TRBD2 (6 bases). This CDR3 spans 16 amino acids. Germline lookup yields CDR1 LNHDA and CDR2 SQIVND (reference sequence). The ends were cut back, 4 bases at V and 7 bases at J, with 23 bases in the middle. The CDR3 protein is CASSKTGTTGRGEQYF. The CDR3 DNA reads TGTGCCAGTAGTAAGACCGGGACGACCGGTCGGGGGGAGCAGTACTTC.

The CDR3 region is CASRSQGSPNEKLFF. CDR3 coding DNA: TGCGCCAGCAGATCTCAGGGGTCCCCTAATGAAAAACTGTTTTTT. The J gene is TRBJ1-4, the V gene TRBV10-2; weak D call: TRBD1 (6 bases). Looked up from germline, CDR1 is WSHSY and CDR2 is SAAADI. Trimming removed 6 bases from V and 3 bases from J, with 14 bases in between. The CDR3 loop spans 15 amino acids.

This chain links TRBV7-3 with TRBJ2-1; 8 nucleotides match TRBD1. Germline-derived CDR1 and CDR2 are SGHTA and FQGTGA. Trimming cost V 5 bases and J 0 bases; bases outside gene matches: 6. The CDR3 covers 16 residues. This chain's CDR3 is CASSPRRGPSYNEQFF. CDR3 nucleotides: TGTGCCAGCAGCCCCCGCAGGGGGCCCTCCTACAATGAGCAGTTCTTC.

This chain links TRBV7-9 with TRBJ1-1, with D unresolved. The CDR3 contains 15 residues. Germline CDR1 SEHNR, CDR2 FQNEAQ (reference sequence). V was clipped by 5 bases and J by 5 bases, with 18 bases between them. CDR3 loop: CASSPLAGYRTEAFF. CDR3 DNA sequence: TGTGCCAGCAGCCCCCTTGCGGGGTATAGGACTGAAGCTTTCTTT. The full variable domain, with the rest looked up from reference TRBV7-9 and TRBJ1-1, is DTGVSQNPRHKITKRGQNVTFRCDPISEHNRLYWYRQTLGQGPEFLTYFQNEAQLEKSRLLSDRFSAERPKGSFSTLEIQRTEQGDSAMYLCASSPLAGYRTEAFFGQGTRLTVV.

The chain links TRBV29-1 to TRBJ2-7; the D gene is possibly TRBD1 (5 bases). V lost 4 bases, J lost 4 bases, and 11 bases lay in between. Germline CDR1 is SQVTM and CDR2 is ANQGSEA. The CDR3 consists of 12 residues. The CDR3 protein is CSVVDSPYEQYF. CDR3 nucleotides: TGCAGCGTTGTCGACAGCCCATACGAGCAGTACTTC.

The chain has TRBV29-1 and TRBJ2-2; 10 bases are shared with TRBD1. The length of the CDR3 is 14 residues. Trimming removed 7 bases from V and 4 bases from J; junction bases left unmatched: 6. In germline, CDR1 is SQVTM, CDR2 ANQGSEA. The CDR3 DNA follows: TGCAGCGGCCGACAGGGGGCCGGCACCGGGGAGCTGTTTTTT. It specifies CSGRQGAGTGELFF.

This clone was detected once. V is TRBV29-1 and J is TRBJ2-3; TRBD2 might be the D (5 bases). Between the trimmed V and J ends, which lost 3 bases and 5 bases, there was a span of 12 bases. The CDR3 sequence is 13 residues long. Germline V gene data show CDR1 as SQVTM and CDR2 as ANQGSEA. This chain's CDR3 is CSVDTGSGDTQYF. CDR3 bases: TGCAGCGTTGACACTGGCAGCGGAGATACGCAGTATTTT.

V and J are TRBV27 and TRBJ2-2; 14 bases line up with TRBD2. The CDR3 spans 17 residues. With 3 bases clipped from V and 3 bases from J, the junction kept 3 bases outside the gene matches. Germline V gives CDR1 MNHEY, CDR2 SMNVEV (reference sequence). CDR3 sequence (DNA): TGTGCCAGCAGTTTGACTAGCGGGAGGGCATACACCGGGGAGCTGTTTTTT. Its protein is CASSLTSGRAYTGELFF.

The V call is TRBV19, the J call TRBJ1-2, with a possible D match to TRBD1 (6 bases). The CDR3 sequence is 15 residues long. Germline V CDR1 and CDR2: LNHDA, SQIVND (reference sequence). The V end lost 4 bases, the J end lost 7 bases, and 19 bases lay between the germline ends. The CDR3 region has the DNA TGTGCCAGTAGTACAACCCAGACGGGAGGGGGTGGCTACACCTTC. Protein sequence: CASSTTQTGGGGYTF. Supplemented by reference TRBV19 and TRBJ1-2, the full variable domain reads DGGITQSPKYLFRKEGQNVTLSCEQNLNHDAMYWYRQDPGQGLRLIYYSQIVNDFQKGDIAEGYSVSREKKESFPLTVTSAQKNPTAFYLCASSTTQTGGGGYTFGSGTRLTVV.